This T cell receptor beta chain was obtained from a study of T cell responses to AZD1222 COVID-19 vaccine. Study-wide results and caveats: Dominant at 160-218 and 743-854, vaccine-associated CD4 TCRs also spanned spike. Spike-specific TCRs gained breadth and depth after people received two AZD1222 doses. Unmutated variant regions are reportedly targeted by nearly half of spike-specific TCRs.

TCRdb keeps only in-frame clones here, not all; method: immunoSEQ multiplex PCR. The sample has approximately 77,000 clones, about 91% seen once; the top ten hold roughly 7%. This clone was seen only once. Its antigen remains unknown. Germline V gene lookup returns CDR1 SGHRS and CDR2 YFSETQ. The V end lost 5 bases, the J end lost 6 bases, and 14 bases lay between the germline ends. The CDR3 loop spans 13 amino acids. The chain couples TRBV5-1 to TRBJ2-5; perhaps D is TRBD1 or TRBD2 (6 bases each). The clonotype originates from an adult in good health. The sample was peripheral blood, taken on day 0 of MenACWY control vaccination. The CDR3 loop reads CASSEGGAKTQYF. As DNA, the CDR3 is TGCGCCAGCAGTGAGGGGGGCGCGAAGACCCAGTACTTC.